This T cell receptor (beta chain) was documented in a study of identical twins. The CDR3 spans 16 residues. The V gene's germline CDR1 is DFQATT and CDR2 SNEGSKA (reference sequence). Trimming took 1 base from V and 3 from J, leaving 15 bases between them. TCRdb reanalysed the 5' RACE reads using MiXCR and keeps one entry per CDR3 protein. The sample holds hundreds of thousands of distinct CDR3 sequences; more than 6.5% are singletons and the top ten take 0.98%. At least ten counts were recorded for this clonotype. These data were also filed under a second study, of yellow fever vaccine responses in identical twins.

The TCR sequence derives from a woman between 18 and 29 years old in good health. The chain uses TRBV20-1 and TRBJ2-2; D is uncertain. The specimen sequenced was PBMCs. Written as DNA, the CDR3 is TGCAGTGCTAGAGGGACCTCTTCGACTTACACCGGGGAGCTGTTTTTT. It translates to CSARGTSSTYTGELFF.